Sequencing of this T cell receptor (beta chain) was carried out in a study of CD8+ T cells in alopecia areata (dated by TCRdb to 2016 to 2019). As for the study more broadly: Treated patients were enrolled in an open-label pilot trial of oral tofacitinib at 5 to 10 mg twice daily for moderate-to-severe alopecia areata. For the treated patients, the SALT score, which quantifies what percentage of scalp surface area is affected, served as the measure of disease severity. Amplification of TCRbeta CDR3 regions was done by immunoSEQ multiplex PCR using 35 Vbeta forward primers and 13 Jbeta reverse primers. Biopsies were taken from tofacitinib-treated patients at baseline and at 4 and 24 weeks of treatment, and a later scalp biopsy was taken in several of the tofacitinib-treated patients. Tofacitinib was administered for 6 to 18 months, and 6 months of follow-up off drug were then conducted to assess delayed response and recurrence. The study used high-throughput TCRbeta sequencing to examine T cell clonal expansion in alopecia areata, in both the C3H/HeJ mouse model and human patients. The RNA source kit depended on sample type: the PAXgene miRNA kit for fixed scalp, the miRNeasy kit for PBMCs, and the RNeasy kit for mouse skin. Scalp clonality was compared among normal scalp (n=4), patchy alopecia areata scalp (n=8), and alopecia totalis/universalis scalp (n=8). In humans, TCRbeta sequencing was performed on scalp tissue and on sorted CD4+ and CD8+ peripheral blood T cells from healthy controls and from patients with patchy or totalis/universalis alopecia areata.

The library was produced with the immunoSEQ multiplex PCR assay. RNA was extracted from all samples and reverse transcribed into cDNA as template for TCR sequencing. First-strand cDNA was synthesized using SuperScript III with a 2:1 mix of oligo-dT and random hexamers. A synthetic immune receptor repertoire was used to assess amplification bias, and residual bias was removed computationally. In the authors' own workflow: Raw reads were preprocessed to remove errors, and CDR3 was defined by IMGT conventions from the conserved cysteine to phenylalanine. Clonality was computed as 1 minus the Shannon entropy, with the entropy normalized by log2 of the number of productive unique TCRs. Scalp TCRbeta sequences were cross-referenced with sorted blood CD4 and CD8 repertoires so that the CD4 or CD8 identity of scalp clones could be inferred. TCRdb took over this immuneACCESS table, retaining in-frame rearrangements with V and J assigned. Such tables are incomplete; in checked studies, under half of the missing clones stem from an unresolved V gene, and the remainder is unexplained. V and J calls and clone size follow that table, whereas D and trimming were derived from the DNA. This sample holds 200,000 or so clones; less than 45% were observed only once. The top ten hold approximately 2.9% of the sample.

The treatment or condition tag for this specimen amounts to: oral pan-JAK inhibitor, 5-10 mg twice daily. Lesional scalp punch biopsies and peripheral blood were collected from alopecia areata patients. PBMCs were isolated by density centrifugation and stained for CD3, CD4 and CD8, after which CD4+ and CD8+ T cells were sorted on a FACSAria. As concerns this clone: Its antigen target is currently unknown. No base quality values were provided; no much bigger clone lies one nucleotide off.

The V and J ends are trimmed by 3 bases and 3 bases, leaving 11 bases between them. Based on the germline V gene, the CDR1 and CDR2 sequences are KGHSH and LQKENI. Reading from cysteine to phenylalanine, the CDR3 counts 14 amino acids. The read is trimmed to its CDR3 DNA, 42 bases read in frame from base 1. The paper as a whole reports these results and caveats: Because the treated cohort was small and included a single nonresponder, larger studies are needed to assess links between baseline CD8+ expansion and response. During tofacitinib treatment, many expanded lesional clones remained in scalp and blood, and this persistence may partly explain relapse after treatment is stopped. Compared with normal scalp, lesional scalp had higher clonality and more expanded CD8+ clones, particularly in alopecia totalis/universalis, a pattern that suggests antigenic drive. TCR sequences shared between patients were less clear than in mice, possibly partly because of HLA diversity in the patient population. Tofacitinib significantly lowered scalp clonality and the number of expanded CD8+ clones among the top 100 scalp clones. Unlike mouse skin, where gammadelta T cells dominate, normal human skin contains resident alphabeta T cells that get sequenced too, which complicates analysis of the scalp TCR repertoire.

The sample here was CD4+ T cells sorted from blood, taken around week 37, from a patient treated with tofacitinib. The rearranged segments are TRBV18 and TRBJ1-1; perhaps TRBD1 is the D gene, with 6 bases matching. The source is a human donor with alopecia areata. The DNA sequence is TGTGCCAGCTCACCTTTACAGGGCTACACTGAAGCTTTCTTT. It translates as CASSPLQGYTEAFF.